The 26 T cell receptor beta chains in this list originate from one sample, sequenced in a study of T cell changes during pregnancy in multiple sclerosis. Clones were sequenced by immunoSEQ multiplex PCR, and TCRdb holds only the in-frame ones, with some missing. The sample lists 45,000 to 65,000 clones; 80% to 95% were seen once. The sample here was CD4+ T cells from peripheral blood mononuclear cells, taken in the third trimester of pregnancy. The source is a female donor with multiple sclerosis, enrolled in a pregnancy study.

The chain combines TRBV29-1 with TRBJ2-3; 11 nucleotides agree with TRBD2. The CDR3 is made up of 13 amino acids. CDR1 and CDR2 (germline): SQVTM, ANQGSEA. CDR3 coding DNA: TGCAGTGCGGGACTAGCGGTCCCAGATACGCAGTATTTT. Translation gives CSAGLAVPDTQYF.

The rearrangement links TRBV29-1 to TRBJ2-1, with D possibly TRBD1 on 5 matching bases. The CDR3 sequence is 14 residues long. V lost 3 bases and J lost 4, with 13 bases in between. The germline gives CDR1 SQVTM, CDR2 ANQGSEA. CDR3 protein: CSVEGQLRYNEQFF. As DNA, the CDR3 is TGCAGCGTTGAGGGGCAGTTAAGATACAATGAGCAGTTCTTC.

The chain joins TRBV30 to TRBJ1-1, with D perhaps matching TRBD1 (6 bases). Germline lookup yields CDR1 GTSNPN and CDR2 SVGIG (reference sequence). V lost 4 bases and J lost 2, with 8 bases in between. The length of the CDR3 is 12 residues. CDR3 residues: CAWTTGNTEAFF. CDR3 DNA: TGTGCCTGGACGACAGGAAACACTGAAGCTTTCTTT. Supplemented by reference TRBV30 and TRBJ1-1, the full variable domain reads SQTIHQWPATLVQPVGSPLSLECTVEGTSNPNLYWYRQAAGRGLQLLFYSVGIGQISSEVPQNLSASRPQDRQFILSSKKLLLSDSGFYLCAWTTGNTEAFFGQGTRLTVV.

The rearrangement uses TRBV5-4 and TRBJ1-6; D gene ambiguous. This CDR3 is built from 14 residues. Germline CDR1 reads SGHNT; CDR2 reads YYREEE (reference sequence). V dropped 0 bases and J dropped 7 bases, with 8 bases sitting between them. This CDR3 reads CASSLAGRNSPLHF. The CDR3 DNA sequence: TGTGCCAGCAGCTTGGCGGGTAGGAATTCACCCCTCCACTTT.

The chain links TRBV6-1 to TRBJ2-4, with a possible D match to TRBD2 (7 bases). The CDR3 has 16 residues. CDR1 is MNHNS and CDR2 is SASEGT in the germline V gene. Trimming removed 0 bases from V and 6 bases from J, with 15 bases in between. In nucleotides, the CDR3 is TGTGCCAGCAGTGAAGCGGGAGGGGGAGGTGGAAACATTCAGTACTTC. Translated: CASSEAGGGGGNIQYF.

V is TRBV2 and J is TRBJ2-3; TRBD2 is a possible D gene (6 bases). This CDR3 region has 14 residues. The germline V gene encodes CDR1 SNHLY and CDR2 FYNNEI. Trimming left V 7 bases short and J 1 base short, with 12 bases between. CDR3 in amino acids: CASKGREGTDTQYF. CDR3 DNA: TGTGCCAGCAAAGGAAGGGAGGGCACAGATACGCAGTATTTT.

CDR3 in amino acids: CASGDSQETQYF. The CDR3 DNA reads as TGTGCCAGCGGGGACAGCCAAGAGACCCAGTACTTC. The V call is TRBV5-6, the J call TRBJ2-5; the match to TRBD1 covers 7 bases. V lost 7 bases and J lost 1; bases outside the gene matches: 1. The CDR3 has 12 residues. Germline CDR1 reads SGHDT; CDR2 reads YYEEEE. The variable domain in full, with the rest retrieved from reference TRBV5-6 and TRBJ2-5, is DAGVTQSPTHLIKTRGQQVTLRCSPKSGHDTVSWYQQALGQGPQFIFQYYEEEERQRGNFPDRFSGHQFPNYSSELNVNALLLGDSALYLCASGDSQETQYFGPGTRLLVL.

This sequence joins TRBV2 and TRBJ2-7; 9 nucleotides align to TRBD1. Per germline, CDR1 SNHLY and CDR2 FYNNEI. The CDR3 runs to 13 residues. With V trimmed by 5 bases and J by 2 bases, 1 base remained unmatched. CDR3 nucleotides: TGTGCCAGCAGTCGGGACAGGGCCTACGAGCAGTACTTC. Translation gives CASSRDRAYEQYF.

The chain joins TRBV19 to TRBJ2-2, with D possibly TRBD1 on 6 matching bases. Germline V gene sequence: CDR1 LNHDA, CDR2 SQIVND (reference sequence). This CDR3 comprises 15 residues. Trimming took 5 bases from V and 5 from J, leaving 15 bases between them. CDR3 sequence: CASSFDTGRTGELFF. CDR3 sequence (DNA): TGTGCCAGTAGTTTTGATACAGGGCGTACCGGGGAGCTGTTTTTT.

The V and J genes are TRBV6-5 and TRBJ2-1; no clear D gene. The germline gives CDR1 MNHEY, CDR2 SVGAGI. Trimming removed 2 bases from V and 5 bases from J, with 16 bases in between. The CDR3 consists of 16 residues. The CDR3 region is CASSYVRLSDNNEQFF. CDR3 nucleotides: TGTGCCAGCAGTTACGTCCGCCTAAGTGATAACAATGAGCAGTTCTTC.

The chain couples TRBV19 to TRBJ1-3; D is ambiguous. The CDR3 extends over 15 amino acids. Germline CDR1 and CDR2: LNHDA and SQIVND (reference sequence). V gave up 3 bases and J gave up 0 bases, with 9 bases separating them. CDR3 nucleotide sequence: TGTGCCAGTAGTATTCTTCCAGGCTCTGGAAACACCATATATTTT. This encodes CASSILPGSGNTIYF. The complete variable domain, with remaining parts taken from reference TRBV19 and TRBJ1-3, reads DGGITQSPKYLFRKEGQNVTLSCEQNLNHDAMYWYRQDPGQGLRLIYYSQIVNDFQKGDIAEGYSVSREKKESFPLTVTSAQKNPTAFYLCASSILPGSGNTIYFGEGSWLTVV.

The chain employs TRBV2 and TRBJ2-7; the match to TRBD2 covers 9 bases. The J segment lost 3 bases and the V segment lost 6 bases, leaving 6 bases of the junction unmatched. The CDR3 consists of 14 residues. The V gene's germline CDR1 is SNHLY and CDR2 FYNNEI. CDR3: CASSPSGTIYEQYF. CDR3 nucleotides: TGTGCCAGCAGCCCTAGCGGGACCATCTACGAGCAGTACTTC.

This chain connects TRBV7-3 to TRBJ2-1; D unclear. The CDR3 totals 13 residues. CDR1 is SGHTA, CDR2 FQGTGA, per germline. Trimming shortened V by 2 bases and J by 5 bases, and 7 bases separated the two germline ends. CDR3 sequence reads: CASSLSRDNEQFF. In DNA form, the CDR3 reads TGTGCCAGCAGCTTATCCCGCGACAATGAGCAGTTCTTC.

The rearrangement links TRBV19 to TRBJ2-2; 7 nucleotides line up with TRBD2. After removal of 6 bases from V and 4 bases from J, the junction contained 11 bases not matched to a gene. Germline V gene data show CDR1 as LNHDA and CDR2 as SQIVND (reference sequence). There are 16 residues in the CDR3. Here the CDR3 reads CASRPPVIAGTGELFF. The CDR3 DNA reads as TGTGCCAGTAGGCCCCCGGTGATAGCGGGCACCGGGGAGCTGTTTTTT.

The gene calls are TRBV5-1 and TRBJ2-1; D might be TRBD1 (6 bases). Trimming cost V 7 bases and J 3 bases, with 11 bases left between them. Germline CDR1 is SGHRS and CDR2 is YFSETQ. The CDR3 runs to 13 residues. The CDR3 loop is CASARDIYNEQFF. The CDR3 nucleotides read TGCGCCAGCGCCCGGGACATCTACAATGAGCAGTTCTTC. The whole variable domain, remainder taken from reference TRBV5-1 and TRBJ2-1, is KAGVTQTPRYLIKTRGQQVTLSCSPISGHRSVSWYQQTPGQGLQFLFEYFSETQRNKGNFPGRFSGRQFSNSRSEMNVSTLELGDSALYLCASARDIYNEQFFGPGTRLTVL.

This chain connects TRBV5-8 to TRBJ1-5; 8 nucleotides agree with TRBD1. Trimming cost V 6 bases and J 5 bases; bases outside gene matches: 10. Per germline, CDR1 SGHTS and CDR2 YDEGEE. There are 15 residues in the CDR3. This CDR3 reads CASTLRDRPHQPQHF. As DNA, the CDR3 is TGTGCCAGCACCCTCCGGGACAGGCCACATCAGCCCCAGCATTTT.

This sequence joins TRBV4-2 and TRBJ2-3; possibly TRBD2 for D (7 bases). Germline V gene lookup returns CDR1 LGHNA and CDR2 YNFKEQ. Trimming pared 0 bases from V and 4 bases from J, leaving 20 bases between. The CDR3 loop spans 18 amino acids. In DNA, the CDR3 is TGTGCCAGCAGCCAAGATAATTTAGGGGGGGCCGCCGCAGATACGCAGTATTTT. Protein: CASSQDNLGGAAADTQYF.

The chain joins TRBV2 to TRBJ1-4; TRBD1 agrees at 10 bases. Trimming cost V 2 bases and J 7 bases; bases outside gene matches: 4. CDR1 and CDR2 (germline): SNHLY, FYNNEI. This CDR3 is built from 15 residues. The CDR3 region is CASSERRDRGEKLFF. CDR3 bases: TGTGCCAGCAGTGAAAGGAGGGACAGGGGTGAAAAACTGTTTTTT.

This chain's CDR3 is CSVGNRGNEQFF. The DNA of the CDR3 is TGCAGCGTTGGGAACAGGGGAAATGAGCAGTTCTTC. The chain joins TRBV29-1 to TRBJ2-1, with 7 bases identical to TRBD1. CDR1 and CDR2 (germline): SQVTM, ANQGSEA. The CDR3 spans 12 residues. V lost 4 bases to trimming and J lost 7 bases; unmatched junction nucleotides: 4.

This chain links TRBV4-1 with TRBJ1-2; tentative D call: TRBD1 (5 bases). This CDR3 region has 19 residues. With 4 bases removed from V and 0 bases from J, the gap between germline ends came to 24 bases. Germline V gives CDR1 MGHRA, CDR2 YSYEKL. CDR3 bases: TGCGCCAGCAGCCGCTTTCGGCAGGACAAACCCAACACTAACTATGGCTACACCTTC. It translates to CASSRFRQDKPNTNYGYTF.

The chain recombines TRBV7-9 with TRBJ2-5, with D unclear. Germline V gene lookup returns CDR1 SEHNR and CDR2 FQNEAQ (reference sequence). Trimming shortened V by 0 bases and J by 5 bases, and 4 bases separated the two germline ends. The CDR3 is made up of 12 amino acids. The CDR3 loop is CASSLAVETQYF. The CDR3 bases are TGTGCCAGCAGCTTAGCCGTTGAGACCCAGTACTTC. Complete variable domain (other parts from reference TRBV7-9 and TRBJ2-5): DTGVSQNPRHKITKRGQNVTFRCDPISEHNRLYWYRQTLGQGPEFLTYFQNEAQLEKSRLLSDRFSAERPKGSFSTLEIQRTEQGDSAMYLCASSLAVETQYFGPGTRLLVL.

The chain couples TRBV9 to TRBJ1-1; the match to TRBD1 covers 8 bases. Germline V gene sequence: CDR1 SGDLS, CDR2 YYNGEE. The CDR3 totals 16 residues. After removal of 0 bases from V and 3 bases from J, the junction contained 7 bases not matched to a gene. CDR3: CASSVGVRGRDTEAFF. Here the CDR3 DNA reads TGTGCCAGCAGCGTAGGAGTCAGGGGGCGAGACACTGAAGCTTTCTTT.

The chain links TRBV9 to TRBJ2-5; D is perhaps TRBD1 (6 bases). This CDR3 contains 14 residues. The V end lost 4 bases, the J end lost 5 bases, and 15 bases lay between the germline ends. CDR1 is SGDLS and CDR2 is YYNGEE in the germline V gene. The CDR3 sequence: CASSLSGTTETQYF. Written as DNA, the CDR3 is TGTGCCAGCAGCCTCTCCGGGACAACGGAGACCCAGTACTTC.

The chain uses TRBV6-5 and TRBJ2-7; 10 bases map to TRBD1. The trim removed 2 bases at V and 1 base at J, leaving 5 bases unmatched. This CDR3 spans 16 amino acids. Germline V gives CDR1 MNHEY, CDR2 SVGAGI. CDR3 sequence (DNA): TGTGCCAGCAGTTACGTCCGGACAGGGGGTTCCTACGAGCAGTACTTC. This sequence encodes CASSYVRTGGSYEQYF.

The chain combines TRBV10-3 with TRBJ2-1; tentatively, D is TRBD2 (6 bases). Deletions cut 6 bases from V and 7 bases from J, with 19 bases between. In germline, CDR1 is ENHRY, CDR2 SYGVKD. The CDR3 consists of 15 residues. CDR3 in DNA: TGTGCCATCAGCGCCGGGACTGGGAAAGGGAATGAGCAGTTCTTC. It specifies CAISAGTGKGNEQFF.

This chain joins TRBV18 and TRBJ2-2, with 9 bases fitting TRBD1. The junction had 4 bases not matched to a gene; V was cut back by 3 bases and J by 5 bases. This CDR3 spans 15 amino acids. Germline V CDR1 and CDR2: KGHSH, LQKENI. CDR3 amino acids: CASSPATGGTGELFF. CDR3 DNA: TGTGCCAGCTCACCGGCGACAGGGGGTACCGGGGAGCTGTTTTTT.